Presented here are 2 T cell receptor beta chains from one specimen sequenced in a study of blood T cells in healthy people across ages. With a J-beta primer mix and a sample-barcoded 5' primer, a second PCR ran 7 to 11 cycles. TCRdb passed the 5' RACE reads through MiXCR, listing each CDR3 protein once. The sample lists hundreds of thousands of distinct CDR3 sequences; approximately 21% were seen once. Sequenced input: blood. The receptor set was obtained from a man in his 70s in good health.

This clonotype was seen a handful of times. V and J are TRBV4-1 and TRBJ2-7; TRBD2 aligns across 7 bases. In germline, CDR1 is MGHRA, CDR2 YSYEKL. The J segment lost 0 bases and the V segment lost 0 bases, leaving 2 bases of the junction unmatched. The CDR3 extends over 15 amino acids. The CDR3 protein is CASSQDRGVSYEQYF. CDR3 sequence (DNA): TGCGCCAGCAGCCAAGATCGGGGGGTCTCCTACGAGCAGTACTTC.

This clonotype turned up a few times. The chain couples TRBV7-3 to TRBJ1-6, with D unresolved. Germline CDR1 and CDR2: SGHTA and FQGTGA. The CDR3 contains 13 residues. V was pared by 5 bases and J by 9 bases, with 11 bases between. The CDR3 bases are TGTGCCAGCAGCCTGCAACGGGCTTCACCCCTCCACTTT. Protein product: CASSLQRASPLHF.